These 28 T cell receptor beta chains originate from one sample sequenced in a study of regulatory T cells in long-lasting Graves disease. Libraries of TCR beta came from iRepertoire HTBI primers plus Arm-PCR of CDR3 regions. TCRdb reprocessed the multiplex PCR reads with MiXCR, giving one entry per CDR3 protein. The data hold approximately 350,000 distinct CDR3 sequences, with approximately 25% observed a single time. Sample time point: persistent/refractory GD, antithyroid drugs over 5 years with positive TRAb. PBMC RNA was the source of the TCR library. Source: peripheral blood mononuclear cells (PBMCs), taken when the disease was refractory, from a patient treated with antithyroid drugs. Source of these receptors: a woman in her thirties or forties with Graves disease.

This clonotype has just a few counts. The chain is built from TRBV10-2 and TRBJ1-5, with D possibly being TRBD1 (6 bases). CDR1 is WSHSY and CDR2 is SAAADI in the germline V gene. The CDR3 extends over 16 amino acids. The V gene lost 0 bases and the J gene lost 1 base, with 10 bases spanning the gap. The CDR3 bases are TGCGCCAGCAGTGAGTCATGGGGGGCGAGCAATCAGCCCCAGCATTTT. This gives the protein CASSESWGASNQPQHF.

This clonotype was counted at least ten times. The chain uses TRBV28 and TRBJ1-1; no clear D. The germline V gene has CDR1 MDHEN and CDR2 SYDVKM. Trimming removed 3 bases from V and 2 bases from J, with 13 bases in between. CDR3 length equals 15 residues. The CDR3, as DNA: TGTGCCAGCAGTTTTTCCCCTCTACATAACACTGAAGCTTTCTTT. Amino acids: CASSFSPLHNTEAFF. The variable domain in full, with the rest retrieved from reference TRBV28 and TRBJ1-1, is DVKVTQSSRYLVKRTGEKVFLECVQDMDHENMFWYRQDPGLGLRLIYFSYDVKMKEKGDIPEGYSVSREKKERFSLILESASTNQTSMYLCASSFSPLHNTEAFFGQGTRLTVV.

This clonotype was found a few times. V gene TRBV6-1 combines with J gene TRBJ2-5, with 14 nucleotides matching TRBD2. Germline V gene sequence: CDR1 MNHNS, CDR2 SASEGT. The CDR3 contains 15 residues. After removal of 6 bases from V and 1 base from J, the junction contained 1 base not matched to a gene. The CDR3 loop is CASRTSGRVQETQYF. The CDR3, as DNA: TGTGCCAGCAGGACTAGCGGGAGGGTCCAAGAGACCCAGTACTTC.

V usage is TRBV14 and J usage is TRBJ2-2; D remains ambiguous. Deletions cut 3 bases from V and 5 bases from J, with 7 bases between. The CDR3 extends over 13 amino acids. Per the germline V gene, CDR1 is SGHDN and CDR2 is FVKESK. The CDR3 sequence: CASSHNPTGELFF. Written as DNA, the CDR3 is TGTGCCAGCAGCCACAATCCTACCGGGGAGCTGTTTTTT.

This clonotype occurred many times. The gene calls are TRBV12-3 or TRBV12-4 and TRBJ1-6, with 7 bases aligning to TRBD1. The CDR3 covers 17 residues. The V gene end was trimmed by 6 bases and the J gene end by 8 bases; junction bases not matched to a gene: 16. The CDR3 reads CASRKQGQHEYYSPLHF. In nucleotides, the CDR3 is TGTGCCAGCAGAAAACAGGGACAGCACGAGTATTATTCACCCCTCCACTTT.

This clonotype was detected only a few times. The chain uses TRBV6-5 and TRBJ1-5; possibly TRBD1 for D (5 bases). Germline V CDR1 and CDR2: MNHEY, SVGAGI. V was clipped by 2 bases and J by 4 bases, with 12 bases between them. This CDR3 has 15 residues. For the CDR3, the DNA is TGTGCCAGCAGTTACCCCAGACAGATGAATCAGCCCCAGCATTTT. Protein product: CASSYPRQMNQPQHF.

The count of this clonotype is one. The V and J genes are TRBV7-9 and TRBJ2-7; D not certain. V lost 11 bases, J lost 4 bases, and 15 bases lay in between. The V gene's germline CDR1 is SEHNR and CDR2 FQNEAQ (reference sequence). CDR3 length equals 12 residues. CDR3 sequence: CAGSGMVYEQYF. CDR3 nucleotide sequence: TGTGCCGGCTCAGGTATGGTGTACGAGCAGTACTTC.

The V call is TRBV4-1, the J call TRBJ2-7; no reliable D call. V gave up 3 bases and J gave up 4 bases, with 4 bases separating them. This CDR3 comprises 11 residues. CDR1 is MGHRA and CDR2 is YSYEKL in the germline V gene. CDR3 residues: CASSHRYEQYF. CDR3 coding DNA: TGCGCCAGCAGCCATAGATACGAGCAGTACTTC.

This clonotype has a count of ten or more. V gene TRBV20-1 combines with J gene TRBJ1-1; 7 bases align to TRBD1. CDR1 and CDR2 (germline): DFQATT, SNEGSKA (reference sequence). V dropped 3 bases and J dropped 2; count of bases not matched to a gene: 6. This CDR3 region has 14 residues. The CDR3 DNA reads as TGCAGTGCTAGTCCCAGGACAGGAAACACTGAAGCTTTCTTT. This translates into CSASPRTGNTEAFF.

This clonotype was seen ten or more times. Here the CDR3 reads CASSLITEAFF. The CDR3 DNA reads as TGTGCCAGCAGTTTGATCACTGAAGCTTTCTTT. The chain is built from TRBV28 and TRBJ1-1; D uncertain. With 3 bases removed from V and 4 bases from J, the gap between germline ends came to 3 bases. The germline V gene encodes CDR1 MDHEN and CDR2 SYDVKM. The CDR3 loop spans 11 amino acids.

This clonotype was counted many times. The V and J genes are TRBV27 and TRBJ2-5; D perhaps matches TRBD2 (6 bases). The CDR3 spans 17 residues. Trimming took off 2 bases at V and 0 bases at J, with 16 bases between the two ends. In germline, CDR1 is MNHEY, CDR2 SMNVEV (reference sequence). The CDR3 here is CASSLSWGLMYQETQYF. The CDR3 DNA is TGTGCCAGCAGTTTAAGTTGGGGACTGATGTACCAAGAGACCCAGTACTTC.

The chain combines TRBV5-5 with TRBJ2-2; a weak D match, TRBD2 (5 bases). The CDR3 spans 15 residues. Deletions cut 2 bases from V and 0 bases from J, with 8 bases between. CDR1 and CDR2 (germline): SGHKS, YYEKEE (reference sequence). CDR3 DNA: TGTGCCAGCAGCTTACCGGGATCGAACACCGGGGAGCTGTTTTTT. Its protein is CASSLPGSNTGELFF.

This clonotype was seen at least ten times. This sequence joins TRBV12-3 or TRBV12-4 and TRBJ2-4; TRBD2 agrees at 9 bases. The CDR3 sequence is 16 residues long. J lost 5 bases, V lost 2 bases, and 7 bases had no gene match. The CDR3 protein is CASSLRSGRRENIQYF. As DNA, the CDR3 is TGTGCCAGCAGTTTACGTAGCGGGAGAAGGGAAAACATTCAGTACTTC.

Many counts were recorded for this clonotype. V usage is TRBV20-1 and J usage is TRBJ2-7, with 15 bases matching TRBD2. Germline loops: CDR1 DFQATT, CDR2 SNEGSKA (reference sequence). The CDR3 consists of 14 residues. Trimming took 6 bases from V and 4 from J; bases not matched to a gene: 4. The CDR3 nucleotides read TGCAGTGCACGGGGACTAGCGGGAGGTTACGAGCAGTACTTC. This translates into CSARGLAGGYEQYF.

This clonotype was counted a few times. The chain recombines TRBV27 with TRBJ2-7; 8 bases are a match to TRBD2. The CDR3 runs to 13 residues. Looked up from germline, CDR1 is MNHEY and CDR2 is SMNVEV (reference sequence). The CDR3 spells CASRRLASYEQYF. DNA for the CDR3: TGTGCTTCTCGCCGACTAGCGAGTTACGAGCAGTACTTC.

This chain joins TRBV7-2 and TRBJ2-7, with 7 bases lining up with TRBD2. This CDR3 region has 14 residues. With V trimmed by 3 bases and J by 2 bases, 4 bases remained unmatched. In germline, CDR1 is SGHTA, CDR2 FQGNSA. The CDR3 DNA follows: TGTGCCAGCAGCTTCTGGCGGGAGACCTACGAGCAGTACTTC. It encodes CASSFWRETYEQYF.

This clonotype was picked up many times. The chain recombines TRBV27 with TRBJ2-7, with D perhaps matching TRBD1 (5 bases). Germline CDR1 reads MNHEY; CDR2 reads SMNVEV (reference sequence). V lost 5 bases and J lost 0, with 26 bases in between. The CDR3 has 19 amino acids. CDR3 sequence: CASSPNLGRGLKVSYEQYF. CDR3 coding DNA: TGTGCCAGCAGTCCCAACCTCGGAAGGGGTCTGAAGGTCTCCTACGAGCAGTACTTC.

Ten or more counts support this clonotype. This rearrangement joins TRBV12-3 or TRBV12-4 to TRBJ2-7; no clear D. This CDR3 has 14 residues. Trimming took 2 bases from V and 5 from J, leaving 13 bases between them. DNA of the CDR3: TGTGCCAGCAGTTTAAGGACCTTCCCCAACGAGCAGTACTTC. Translated, it gives CASSLRTFPNEQYF.

The V and J genes are TRBV6-5 and TRBJ2-1, with D perhaps matching TRBD1 or TRBD2 (6 bases each). Trimming cost V 2 bases and J 9 bases, with 20 bases left between them. CDR1 is MNHEY, CDR2 SVGAGI, per germline. The CDR3 has 16 residues. CDR3 nucleotide sequence: TGTGCCAGCAGTTACGGGGGGCTACTAAGAGGGGGTGAGCAGTTCTTC. It codes for CASSYGGLLRGGEQFF.

This clonotype appeared many times. The V call is TRBV27, the J call TRBJ2-5; TRBD2 aligns across 13 bases. CDR1 and CDR2 (germline): MNHEY, SMNVEV (reference sequence). The CDR3 is made up of 17 amino acids. V shed 2 bases, J shed 5 bases, and the junction held 8 bases outside the gene matches. In DNA form, the CDR3 reads TGTGCCAGCAGTTTAAGCGGACTAGCGGGAGCAGGGGAGACCCAGTACTTC. Residues: CASSLSGLAGAGETQYF.

This chain links TRBV29-1 with TRBJ2-7; 8 bases align to TRBD2. The germline gives CDR1 SQVTM, CDR2 ANQGSEA. V was pared by 7 bases and J by 4 bases, with 18 bases of the junction left unmatched. This CDR3 has 16 residues. CDR3 sequence reads: CSALTAAAGAPYEQYF. The CDR3 DNA sequence: TGCAGCGCCCTGACTGCGGCAGCGGGAGCGCCTTACGAGCAGTACTTC.

This clonotype appeared many times. This chain connects TRBV20-1 to TRBJ2-5, with no clear D. This CDR3 has 11 residues. V dropped 5 bases and J dropped 5 bases, with 9 bases sitting between them. CDR1 and CDR2 from the germline V gene are DFQATT and SNEGSKA (reference sequence). The CDR3 here is CSALQRETQYF. The DNA of the CDR3 is TGCAGTGCTCTACAACGCGAGACCCAGTACTTC.

This clonotype was seen many times. The chain recombines TRBV11-2 with TRBJ2-7; 8 bases map to TRBD2. This CDR3 spans 16 amino acids. Germline loops: CDR1 SGHAT, CDR2 FQNNGV. The V gene end was trimmed by 1 base and the J gene end by 2 bases; junction bases not matched to a gene: 7. The CDR3: CASSLGPGTSAYEQYF. The CDR3 DNA is TGTGCCAGCAGCTTAGGACCCGGGACTAGTGCCTACGAGCAGTACTTC.

Note on this clonotype: Being one base from a much bigger clone, this may be a read error. The chain is built from TRBV20-1 and TRBJ2-7; TRBD1 is a possible D gene (5 bases). Germline values: CDR1 DFQATT, CDR2 SNEGSKA (reference sequence). Trimming cost V 2 bases and J 6 bases, with 11 bases left between them. The CDR3 runs to 12 residues. CDR3 DNA sequence: TGCAGTGCTAGAAATCCCCAGGGCGAGCAGTACTTC. As protein: CSARNPQGEQYF.

This clonotype was detected many times. The chain uses TRBV2 and TRBJ2-5, with D unresolved. The germline V gene encodes CDR1 SNHLY and CDR2 FYNNEI. CDR3 length: 14 amino acids. V lost 4 bases and J lost 5, with 14 bases in between. The CDR3 is CASSGPLGQETQYF. Here the CDR3 DNA reads TGTGCCAGCAGTGGGCCCCTCGGTCAGGAGACCCAGTACTTC.

This chain links TRBV3-1 with TRBJ2-2; TRBD2 agrees at 14 bases. Germline values: CDR1 LGHDT, CDR2 YNNKEL (reference sequence). V gave up 1 base and J gave up 7 bases; unmatched junction bases: 11. The CDR3 sequence is 19 residues long. The CDR3 loop is CASSQGLGLAGESGGELFF. CDR3 in DNA: TGTGCCAGCAGCCAAGGCCTGGGACTAGCGGGAGAGTCGGGCGGGGAGCTGTTTTTT.

This clonotype was observed a handful of times. The chain uses TRBV12-3 or TRBV12-4 and TRBJ2-1; the D is unclear. This CDR3 region has 11 residues. V dropped 8 bases and J dropped 13 bases, with 15 bases sitting between them. The chain's CDR3 is CASGQSMDQFF. CDR3 nucleotides: TGTGCCAGCGGCCAGTCTATGGATCAGTTCTTC.

This clonotype was detected a few times. The chain is built from TRBV7-9 and TRBJ2-7; tentatively, D is TRBD1 or TRBD2 (6 bases each). The ends were cut back, 5 bases at V and 0 bases at J, with 23 bases in the middle. Germline CDR1 and CDR2: SEHNR and FQNEAQ (reference sequence). The CDR3 extends over 18 amino acids. CDR3 nucleotides: TGTGCCAGCAGCCAGGCGTCCGGCGGGACACACTTCTCCTACGAGCAGTACTTC. This codes for CASSQASGGTHFSYEQYF.